These T cell receptor beta chains were read from a single sample in a study of cytomegalovirus exposure and HLA in healthy donors. Clones were sequenced by immunoSEQ multiplex PCR, and TCRdb holds only the in-frame ones, with some missing. The profile shows about 180,000 clones, approximately 80% of them singletons. The source material was PBMCs. The receptor set was obtained from a girl aged 2-10 years in good health and CMV-seropositive. The CDR3 runs from the conserved cysteine through the conserved F or W.

j_call: TRBJ2-7; v_call: TRBV2; cdr3_aa: CASSEAATSGRFYEQYF
j_call: TRBJ2-5; v_call: TRBV4-1; cdr3_aa: CASSQGQGWETQYF
j_call: TRBJ2-6; v_call: TRBV30; cdr3_aa: CAWNSDRFEKSGANVLTF
j_call: TRBJ2-4; v_call: TRBV9; cdr3_aa: CASSVVAVSNIQYF
j_call: TRBJ2-3; v_call: TRBV9; cdr3_aa: CASVWGTSTDTQYF
j_call: TRBJ2-7; v_call: TRBV10-2; cdr3_aa: CASYPRLAESYEQYF
j_call: TRBJ1-5; v_call: TRBV7-8; cdr3_aa: CASSLSATVGQPQHF
j_call: TRBJ2-7; v_call: TRBV5-8; cdr3_aa: CASSLDLGQGGTYEQYF
j_call: TRBJ1-1; v_call: TRBV6-6; cdr3_aa: CASSLDRSQEAFF
j_call: TRBJ1-2; v_call: TRBV29-1; cdr3_aa: CSVPHRVTGWGYTF
j_call: TRBJ1-2; v_call: TRBV14; cdr3_aa: CASSRQGRDGYTF
j_call: TRBJ1-6; v_call: TRBV6-6; cdr3_aa: CASIQSGGGHSPLHF
j_call: TRBJ1-1; v_call: TRBV7-6; cdr3_aa: CASSPSINTEAFF
j_call: TRBJ1-5; v_call: TRBV12-5; cdr3_aa: CASGTGTLDQPQHF
j_call: TRBJ1-2; v_call: TRBV9; cdr3_aa: CASSVEVTGAVYGYTF
j_call: TRBJ2-7; v_call: TRBV5-8; cdr3_aa: CASSLVRASGSYEQYF
j_call: TRBJ2-7; v_call: TRBV5-1; cdr3_aa: CASSPRAGTYEQYF
j_call: TRBJ1-1; v_call: TRBV6-4; cdr3_aa: CASSERLSTEAFF
j_call: TRBJ2-7; v_call: TRBV6-5; cdr3_aa: CASSKGTSGYEQYF
j_call: TRBJ1-1; v_call: TRBV18; cdr3_aa: CASSPPGREGTEAFF